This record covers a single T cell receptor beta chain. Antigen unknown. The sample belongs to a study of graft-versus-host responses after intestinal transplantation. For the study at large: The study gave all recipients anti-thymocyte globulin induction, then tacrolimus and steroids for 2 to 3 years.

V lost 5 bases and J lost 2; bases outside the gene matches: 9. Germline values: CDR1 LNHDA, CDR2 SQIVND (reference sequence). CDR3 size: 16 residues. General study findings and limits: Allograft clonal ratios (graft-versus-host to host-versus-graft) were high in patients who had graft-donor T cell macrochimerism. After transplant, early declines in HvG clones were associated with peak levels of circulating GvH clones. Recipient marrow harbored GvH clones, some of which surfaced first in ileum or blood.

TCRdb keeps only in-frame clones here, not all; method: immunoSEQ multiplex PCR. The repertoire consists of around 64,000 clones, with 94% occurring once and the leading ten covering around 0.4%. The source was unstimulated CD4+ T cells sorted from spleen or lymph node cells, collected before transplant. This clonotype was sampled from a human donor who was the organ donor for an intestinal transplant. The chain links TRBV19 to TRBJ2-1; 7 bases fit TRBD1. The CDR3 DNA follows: TGTGCCAGTAGTGACACGACAGGGAAAGCCTACAATGAGCAGTTCTTC. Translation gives CASSDTTGKAYNEQFF. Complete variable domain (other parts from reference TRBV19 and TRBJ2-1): DGGITQSPKYLFRKEGQNVTLSCEQNLNHDAMYWYRQDPGQGLRLIYYSQIVNDFQKGDIAEGYSVSREKKESFPLTVTSAQKNPTAFYLCASSDTTGKAYNEQFFGPGTRLTVL.